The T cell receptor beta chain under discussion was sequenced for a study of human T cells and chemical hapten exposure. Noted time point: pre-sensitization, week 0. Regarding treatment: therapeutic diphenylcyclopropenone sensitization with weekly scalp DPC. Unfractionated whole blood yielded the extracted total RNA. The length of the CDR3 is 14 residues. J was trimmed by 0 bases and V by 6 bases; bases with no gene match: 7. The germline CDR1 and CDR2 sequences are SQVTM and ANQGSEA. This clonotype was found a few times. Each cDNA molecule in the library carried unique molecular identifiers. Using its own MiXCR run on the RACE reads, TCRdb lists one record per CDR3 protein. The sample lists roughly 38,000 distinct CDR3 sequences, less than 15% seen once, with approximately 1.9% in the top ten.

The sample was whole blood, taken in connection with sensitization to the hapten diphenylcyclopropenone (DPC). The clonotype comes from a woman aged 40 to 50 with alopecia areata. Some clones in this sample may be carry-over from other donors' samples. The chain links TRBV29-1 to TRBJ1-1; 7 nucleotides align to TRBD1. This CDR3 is CSVQGPGMNTEAFF. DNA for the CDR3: TGCAGCGTACAGGGGCCCGGTATGAACACTGAAGCTTTCTTT. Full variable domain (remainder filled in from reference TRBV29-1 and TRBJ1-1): SAVISQKPSRDICQRGTSLTIQCQVDSQVTMMFWYRQQPGQSLTLIATANQGSEATYESGFVIDKFPISRPNLTFSTLTVSNMSPEDSSIYLCSVQGPGMNTEAFFGQGTRLTVV.